The 27 T cell receptor beta chains below all came from one sample that was sequenced in a study of PD-1 blockade in mismatch repair-deficient tumors. Profiled with immunoSEQ multiplex PCR; TCRdb holds only in-frame clones, not every one. The profile shows approximately 79,000 clones, approximately 81% of them singletons. The sequenced sample was peripheral blood, obtained 44 weeks after starting pembrolizumab. All receptors come from an adult with mismatch repair-deficient cancer.

This clone was counted a single time. The rearrangement links TRBV6-5 to TRBJ2-5, with D possibly being TRBD1 (5 bases). CDR1 and CDR2 from the germline V gene are MNHEY and SVGAGI. V was shortened by 6 bases and J by 5 bases, with 19 bases between the two germline ends. The CDR3 loop spans 15 amino acids. Here the CDR3 reads CASSRQSGAGETQYF. The CDR3 bases are TGTGCCAGCAGCCGACAGTCGGGCGCCGGGGAGACCCAGTACTTC.

The genes are TRBV7-2 and TRBJ2-1, with D perhaps given as TRBD1 or TRBD2 (5 bases each). CDR1 and CDR2 from the germline V gene are SGHTA and FQGNSA. V gave up 7 bases and J gave up 7 bases, with 17 bases separating them. The CDR3 contains 14 residues. The CDR3 reads CASNPEGFWNEQFF. The CDR3 nucleotides read TGTGCCAGCAATCCTGAGGGGTTTTGGAATGAGCAGTTCTTC. Full variable domain (outside the CDR3, taken from reference TRBV7-2 and TRBJ2-1): GAGVSQSPSNKVTEKGKDVELRCDPISGHTALYWYRQSLGQGLEFLIYFQGNSAPDKSGLPSDRFSAERTGGSVSTLTIQRTQQEDSAVYLCASNPEGFWNEQFFGPGTRLTVL.

J is TRBJ1-1 and V is TRBV5-4; D possibly corresponds to TRBD1 (6 bases). The CDR3 length is 14 residues. The germline V and J ends were trimmed by 1 base and 5 bases, with 12 bases remaining between them. Germline CDR1 SGHNT, CDR2 YYREEE (reference sequence). The CDR3: CASSLQDRRTEAFF. In DNA form, the CDR3 reads TGTGCCAGCAGCTTGCAGGACAGACGGACTGAAGCTTTCTTT.

The chain uses TRBV10-3 and TRBJ1-3, with 7 bases lining up with TRBD1. The germline CDR1 and CDR2 sequences are ENHRY and SYGVKD. The CDR3 sequence is 18 residues long. The trim removed 0 bases at V and 0 bases at J, leaving 8 bases unmatched. Written as DNA, the CDR3 is TGTGCCATCAGTGAGTCGATGCTACAGGGGCTCTCTGGAAACACCATATATTTT. This gives the protein CAISESMLQGLSGNTIYF.

The V and J genes are TRBV25-1 and TRBJ2-5; 9 bases are shared with TRBD2. CDR3 length equals 16 residues. Germline lookup yields CDR1 MGHDK and CDR2 SYGVNS. V gave up 1 base and J gave up 1 base; unmatched junction bases: 4. The CDR3 region is CASSEFASGIQETQYF. The DNA for the CDR3 is TGTGCCAGCAGTGAATTTGCTAGCGGGATCCAAGAGACCCAGTACTTC.

The genes are TRBV7-9 and TRBJ2-3; D ambiguous. This CDR3 is 14 amino acids long. The germline V gene encodes CDR1 SEHNR and CDR2 FQNEAQ (reference sequence). V lost 0 bases to trimming and J lost 0 bases, with 4 bases between them. The CDR3 nucleotides are TGTGCCAGCAGCTTAGCGGTTAGCACAGATACGCAGTATTTT. Translated: CASSLAVSTDTQYF.

The rearrangement joins TRBV5-6 to TRBJ1-5, with D uncertain. Germline assignment: CDR1 SGHDT and CDR2 YYEEEE. Trimming stripped 1 base from V and 9 bases from J, with 14 bases between. This CDR3 has 14 residues. The DNA of the CDR3 is TGTGCCAGCAGCTTGTATGCCAGTGAGACGCCCCAGCATTTT. It translates to CASSLYASETPQHF.

The table lists this clone with many counts. V is TRBV2 and J is TRBJ2-2; 9 bases align to TRBD2. Germline V CDR1 and CDR2: SNHLY, FYNNEI. V trimming: 5 bases; J trimming: 6 bases; junction bases outside the gene matches: 10. The CDR3 is made up of 16 amino acids. CDR3 DNA sequence: TGTGCCAGCAGTCGATTTTTAGCGGGAGCGGCCGGGGAGCTGTTTTTT. It specifies CASSRFLAGAAGELFF.

The chain links TRBV19 to TRBJ1-5; D possibly corresponds to TRBD1 (5 bases). V was clipped by 5 bases and J by 6 bases, with 20 bases between them. The CDR3 runs 16 residues. Germline CDR1 and CDR2: LNHDA and SQIVND (reference sequence). The CDR3 DNA sequence: TGTGCCAGTAGTGCCCGGGGCGCAGGTCGTGGTCAGCCCCAGCATTTT. Translating gives CASSARGAGRGQPQHF.

The chain's CDR3 is CSVPTGGSSYEQYF. The CDR3 DNA is TGCAGCGTACCCACGGGGGGTAGCTCCTACGAGCAGTACTTC. This chain joins TRBV29-1 and TRBJ2-7; 7 positions match TRBD2. J was trimmed by 0 bases and V by 6 bases; bases with no gene match: 8. This CDR3 has 14 residues. CDR1 is SQVTM and CDR2 is ANQGSEA in the germline V gene.

This clone has only a few counts. The rearrangement joins TRBV25-1 to TRBJ2-7, with D possibly being TRBD1 (6 bases). Trimming cost V 4 bases and J 6 bases, with 13 bases left between them. Germline V lookup: CDR1 MGHDK, CDR2 SYGVNS. The CDR3 totals 13 residues. The CDR3 sequence: CASSGQHRVEQYF. The CDR3 DNA is TGTGCCAGCAGTGGGCAACACAGGGTCGAGCAGTACTTC.

The J gene is TRBJ2-1, the V gene TRBV27; 14 bases fit TRBD2. Germline-derived CDR1 and CDR2 are MNHEY and SMNVEV (reference sequence). CDR3 length: 18 amino acids. V was clipped by 5 bases and J by 0 bases; unmatched bases: 6. The CDR3: CASSKTSGRVLSYNEQFF. The DNA for the CDR3 is TGTGCCAGCAGTAAGACTAGCGGGAGGGTCCTCTCCTACAATGAGCAGTTCTTC.

This chain joins TRBV9 and TRBJ2-7, with D unresolved. Germline-derived CDR1 and CDR2 are SGDLS and YYNGEE. The CDR3 covers 13 residues. Trimming cost V 3 bases and J 5 bases, with 12 bases left between them. Here the CDR3 reads CASSARSFHEQYF. The CDR3 nucleotides read TGTGCCAGCAGCGCCCGATCCTTCCACGAGCAGTACTTC.

The CDR3 sequence: CASSSGTWDTQYF. In DNA form, the CDR3 reads TGTGCCAGCAGTTCAGGGACGTGGGATACGCAGTATTTT. V usage is TRBV6-5 and J usage is TRBJ2-3; the D call may be TRBD1 or TRBD2 (5 bases each). V was clipped by 4 bases and J by 6 bases, with 11 bases between them. The CDR3 is 13 amino acids. Germline V gene data show CDR1 as MNHEY and CDR2 as SVGAGI.

The chain has TRBV28 and TRBJ2-7, with D tentatively TRBD2 (6 bases). Germline CDR1 MDHEN, CDR2 SYDVKM. The V end was cut by 2 bases, the J end by 3 bases, with 8 bases between. The CDR3 is made up of 13 amino acids. This chain's CDR3 is CASSLGGIYEQYF. The CDR3 DNA sequence: TGTGCCAGCAGTTTAGGAGGGATCTACGAGCAGTACTTC.

V gene TRBV6-4 combines with J gene TRBJ2-1, with a tentative D call TRBD1 (6 bases). The CDR3 covers 15 residues. The germline V gene encodes CDR1 MRHNA and CDR2 SNTAGT. The V end was cut by 2 bases, the J end by 0 bases, with 8 bases between. The CDR3 nucleotides are TGTGCCAGCAGTGACGGACAGAGCTCCTACAATGAGCAGTTCTTC. This translates into CASSDGQSSYNEQFF.

This chain joins TRBV20-1 and TRBJ2-3; D gene ambiguous. The CDR3 is 11 amino acids. Germline CDR1 and CDR2: DFQATT and SNEGSKA (reference sequence). V lost 6 bases and J 9 bases, leaving 13 bases between the germline ends. The CDR3 is CSALSPSTQYF. In DNA form, the CDR3 reads TGCAGTGCCCTTAGCCCGTCAACGCAGTATTTT.

The rearrangement uses TRBV19 and TRBJ2-3; D unclear. Trimming pared 1 base from V and 2 bases from J, leaving 10 bases between. CDR1 is LNHDA and CDR2 is SQIVND in the germline V gene (reference sequence). The CDR3 contains 15 residues. CDR3 in DNA: TGTGCCAGTAGTATAGGTCACCCGAACACAGATACGCAGTATTTT. It encodes CASSIGHPNTDTQYF.

V gene TRBV6-6 combines with J gene TRBJ1-1; 10 nucleotides match TRBD1. V was clipped by 3 bases and J by 10 bases; unmatched bases: 11. The CDR3 totals 15 residues. The germline V gene has CDR1 MNHNY and CDR2 SVGAGI (reference sequence). The CDR3 region has the DNA TGTGCCAGCAGTTATGGTAGGGACAGGGGATTTGCAGCTTTCTTT. This encodes CASSYGRDRGFAAFF.

V and J are TRBV10-2 and TRBJ2-1; maybe TRBD1 (5 bases). Between the trimmed V and J ends, which lost 0 bases and 5 bases, there was a span of 8 bases. The CDR3 extends over 14 amino acids. The germline CDR1 and CDR2 sequences are WSHSY and SAAADI. CDR3 bases: TGCGCCAGCAGTGAGTCGCCAGGGAACAATGAGCAGTTCTTC. Translating gives CASSESPGNNEQFF.

V usage is TRBV4-1 and J usage is TRBJ2-5; TRBD2 agrees at 7 bases. Germline lookup yields CDR1 MGHRA and CDR2 YSYEKL. Germline trimming cut 1 base from V and 5 bases from J; bases unmatched to any gene: 4. The CDR3 covers 14 residues. The CDR3 sequence: CASSQGLREETQYF. In DNA form, the CDR3 reads TGCGCCAGCAGCCAAGGGTTGCGGGAGGAGACCCAGTACTTC.

A remark on this clone: Sequence at one end of the junction differs from germline and may be a read error. V and J are TRBV19 and TRBJ2-5, with 10 bases fitting TRBD1. The CDR3 has 16 amino acids. Germline-derived CDR1 and CDR2 are LNHDA and SQIVND (reference sequence). CDR3 residues: CASSLDGDRGLETQYF. CDR3 DNA: TGTGCCAGTAGTCTAGACGGGGACAGGGGACTTGAGACCCAGTACTTC. The full variable domain, its missing parts supplied by reference TRBV19 and TRBJ2-5, is DGGITQSPKYLFRKEGQNVTLSCEQNLNHDAMYWYRQDPGQGLRLIYYSQIVNDFQKGDIAEGYSVSREKKESFPLTVTSAQKNPTAFYLCASSLDGDRGLETQYFGPGTRLLVL.

The rearrangement uses TRBV5-6 and TRBJ2-3, with 13 bases matching TRBD2. The CDR3 totals 18 residues. The trim removed 6 bases at V and 2 bases at J, leaving 12 bases unmatched. The germline CDR1 and CDR2 sequences are SGHDT and YYEEEE. CDR3 sequence (DNA): TGTGCCAGCACCACCGCCGCGGGACTAGCGGGGTACACAGATACGCAGTATTTT. Protein: CASTTAAGLAGYTDTQYF. The full variable domain, its missing parts supplied by reference TRBV5-6 and TRBJ2-3, is DAGVTQSPTHLIKTRGQQVTLRCSPKSGHDTVSWYQQALGQGPQFIFQYYEEEERQRGNFPDRFSGHQFPNYSSELNVNALLLGDSALYLCASTTAAGLAGYTDTQYFGPGTRLTVL.

This clone was counted between two and nine times. The chain carries TRBV9 and TRBJ1-4; 7 bases fit TRBD1. With V trimmed by 4 bases and J by 4 bases, 7 bases remained unmatched. From germline, CDR1 is SGDLS and CDR2 YYNGEE. The CDR3 is made up of 15 amino acids. The CDR3 region has the DNA TGTGCCAGCAGCTTCACCGGGACAGATAATGAAAAACTGTTTTTT. This sequence encodes CASSFTGTDNEKLFF. Full variable domain (missing parts from reference TRBV9 and TRBJ1-4): DSGVTQTPKHLITATGQRVTLRCSPRSGDLSVYWYQQSLDQGLQFLIQYYNGEERAKGNILERFSAQQFPDLHSELNLSSLELGDSALYFCASSFTGTDNEKLFFGSGTQLSVL.

This clone came up many times. The J gene is TRBJ1-5, the V gene TRBV27, with D unclear. Germline-derived CDR1 and CDR2 are MNHEY and SMNVEV (reference sequence). With 4 bases removed from V and 4 bases from J, the gap between germline ends came to 14 bases. The CDR3 is made up of 15 amino acids. The CDR3 region is CASSSRFGSNQPQHF. CDR3 nucleotides: TGTGCCAGCAGTTCACGGTTTGGGTCAAATCAGCCCCAGCATTTT.

The CDR3 bases are TGTGCCAGCAGCTTATTAGGGGCCGGGGAGCTGTTTTTT. Translated, it gives CASSLLGAGELFF. This chain connects TRBV7-8 to TRBJ2-2, with D tentatively TRBD1 (5 bases). CDR1 is SGHVS and CDR2 is FQNEAQ in the germline V gene. Trimming removed 2 bases at V and 6 bases at J, with 7 bases between. The CDR3 totals 13 residues.

The J gene is TRBJ1-1, the V gene TRBV18; D remains ambiguous. V dropped 3 bases and J dropped 5 bases, with 25 bases sitting between them. The germline V gene encodes CDR1 KGHSH and CDR2 LQKENI. This CDR3 comprises 18 residues. DNA for the CDR3: TGTGCCAGCTCACCCCTCTTCTCGGCAGTGCGGAGGTCTACTGAAGCTTTCTTT. Protein: CASSPLFSAVRRSTEAFF.